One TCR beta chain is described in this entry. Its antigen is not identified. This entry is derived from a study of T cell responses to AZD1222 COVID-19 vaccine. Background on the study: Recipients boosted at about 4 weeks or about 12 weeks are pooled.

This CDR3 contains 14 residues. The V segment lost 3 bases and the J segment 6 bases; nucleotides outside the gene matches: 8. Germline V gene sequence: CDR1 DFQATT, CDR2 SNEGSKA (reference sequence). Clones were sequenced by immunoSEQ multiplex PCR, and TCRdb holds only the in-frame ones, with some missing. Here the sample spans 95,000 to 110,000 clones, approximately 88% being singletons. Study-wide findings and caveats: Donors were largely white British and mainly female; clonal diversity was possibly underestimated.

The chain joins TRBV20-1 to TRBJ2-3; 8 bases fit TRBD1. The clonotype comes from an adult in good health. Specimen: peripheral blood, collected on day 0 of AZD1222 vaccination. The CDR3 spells CSASSGQGGDTQYF. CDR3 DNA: TGCAGTGCTAGTAGCGGACAGGGAGGTGATACGCAGTATTTT.